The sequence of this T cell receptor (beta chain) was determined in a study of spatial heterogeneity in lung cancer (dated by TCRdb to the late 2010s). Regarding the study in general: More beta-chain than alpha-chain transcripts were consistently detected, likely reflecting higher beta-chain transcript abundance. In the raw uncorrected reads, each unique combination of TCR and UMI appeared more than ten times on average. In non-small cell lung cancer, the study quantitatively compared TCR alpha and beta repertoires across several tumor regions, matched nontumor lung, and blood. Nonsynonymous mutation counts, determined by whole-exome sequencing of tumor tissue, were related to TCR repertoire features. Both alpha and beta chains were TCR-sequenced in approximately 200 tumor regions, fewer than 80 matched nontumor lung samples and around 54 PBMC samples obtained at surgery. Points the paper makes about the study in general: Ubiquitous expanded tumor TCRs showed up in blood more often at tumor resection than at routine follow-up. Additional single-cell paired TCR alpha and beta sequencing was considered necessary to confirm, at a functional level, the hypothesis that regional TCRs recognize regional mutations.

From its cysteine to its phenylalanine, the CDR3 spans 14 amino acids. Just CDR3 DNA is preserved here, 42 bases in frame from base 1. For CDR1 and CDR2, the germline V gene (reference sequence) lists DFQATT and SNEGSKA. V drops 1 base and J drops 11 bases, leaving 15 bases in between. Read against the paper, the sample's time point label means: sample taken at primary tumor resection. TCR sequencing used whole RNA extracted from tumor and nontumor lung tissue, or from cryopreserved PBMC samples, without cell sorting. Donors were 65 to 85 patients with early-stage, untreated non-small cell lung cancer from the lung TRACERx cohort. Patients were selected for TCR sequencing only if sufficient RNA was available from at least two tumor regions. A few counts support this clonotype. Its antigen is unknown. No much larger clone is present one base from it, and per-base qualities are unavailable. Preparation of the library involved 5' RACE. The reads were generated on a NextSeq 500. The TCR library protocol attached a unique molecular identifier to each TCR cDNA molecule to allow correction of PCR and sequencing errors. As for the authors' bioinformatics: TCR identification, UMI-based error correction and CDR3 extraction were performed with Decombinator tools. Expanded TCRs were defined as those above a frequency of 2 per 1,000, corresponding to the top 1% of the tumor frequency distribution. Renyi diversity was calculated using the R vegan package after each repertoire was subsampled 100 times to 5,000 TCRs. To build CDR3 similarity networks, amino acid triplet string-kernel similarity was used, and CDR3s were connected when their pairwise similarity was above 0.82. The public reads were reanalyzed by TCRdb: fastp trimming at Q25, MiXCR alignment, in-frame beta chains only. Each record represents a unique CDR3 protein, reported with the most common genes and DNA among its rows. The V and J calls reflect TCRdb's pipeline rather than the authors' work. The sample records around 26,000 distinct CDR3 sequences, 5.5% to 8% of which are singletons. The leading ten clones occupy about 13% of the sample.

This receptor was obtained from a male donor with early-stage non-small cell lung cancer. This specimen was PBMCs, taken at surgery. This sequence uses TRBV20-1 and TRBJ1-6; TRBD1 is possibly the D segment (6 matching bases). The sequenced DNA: TGCAGTGCTAGAGGGGGATCAGGGGAGCCACCCCTCCACTTT. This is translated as CSARGGSGEPPLHF.